The clone carrying this TCR beta chain appeared many times. MiXCR was used by TCRdb to re-call the PCR reads. The sample holds about 30,000 clones, roughly 25% seen once. Until they underwent thyroid surgery, no patient had received any treatment. These data are taken from a study of metastatic and nonmetastatic thyroid tumors. Germline V CDR1 and CDR2: MDHEN, SYDVKM. The CDR3 extends over 12 amino acids. V was shortened by 3 bases and J by 7 bases, with 7 bases between the two germline ends. The TCR originated in a female donor with papillary thyroid cancer or a benign thyroid nodule (not recorded which). Some clones in this sample may be carry-over from other donors' samples. Specimen: blood. The rearrangement links TRBV28 to TRBJ1-5; D gene unclear. For the CDR3, the DNA is TGTGCCAGCAGTTTGGAGTTCCAGCCCCAGCATTTT. Its protein product is CASSLEFQPQHF.